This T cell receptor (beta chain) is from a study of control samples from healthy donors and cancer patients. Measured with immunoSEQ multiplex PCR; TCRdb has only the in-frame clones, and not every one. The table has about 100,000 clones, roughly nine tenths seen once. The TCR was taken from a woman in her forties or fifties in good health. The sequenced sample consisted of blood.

The CDR3 DNA reads TGTGCCAGCAGCCGACAGATTACCCTTAATCAGCCCCAGCATTTT. Protein: CASSRQITLNQPQHF. The chain couples TRBV6-2 or TRBV6-3 to TRBJ1-5; D is perhaps TRBD1 (5 bases). Trimming left V 6 bases short and J 4 bases short, with 16 bases between. Per germline, CDR1 MNHEY and CDR2 SVGEGT. The CDR3 is made up of 15 amino acids.